These T cell receptor beta chains were read from a single sample in a study of T cell clones after liver transplantation. Generated by immunoSEQ multiplex PCR, the TCRdb table keeps only in-frame clones and is missing some. The sample consists of under 130,000 clones, about 81% of them appearing once. The sequencing here drew on CD4+ T cells from blood, taken 47 months after liver transplant. Receptor source: a human patient who received a liver transplant. Some T cells may be provided by the graft donor. The CDR3 runs from the conserved cysteine through the conserved F or W. A D gene is named only where the DNA matches it firmly. Only some rows state a clone size, as once, few, many or a class for expanded clones.

j_call: TRBJ1-2; v_call: TRBV14; d_call: NA; clone_size: NA; cdr3_aa: CASSPDGLYGYTF; cdr3_nt: TGTGCCAGCAGCCCCGACGGGTTGTATGGCTACACCTTC
j_call: TRBJ2-5; v_call: TRBV6-1; d_call: TRBD2; clone_size: NA; cdr3_aa: CASRTLAGLETQYF; cdr3_nt: TGTGCCAGCAGAACGCTAGCGGGGTTGGAGACCCAGTACTTC
j_call: TRBJ2-3; v_call: TRBV4-3; d_call: NA; clone_size: NA; cdr3_aa: CASSRGDTQYF; cdr3_nt: TGCGCCAGCAGCCGAGGGGATACGCAGTATTTT
j_call: TRBJ1-4; v_call: TRBV7-2; d_call: NA; clone_size: NA; cdr3_aa: CASSLSSGTNEKLFF; cdr3_nt: TGTGCCAGCAGCTTAAGTTCCGGGACTAATGAAAAACTGTTTTTT
j_call: TRBJ2-5; v_call: TRBV5-6; d_call: NA; clone_size: once; cdr3_aa: CASSLPAETQYF; cdr3_nt: TGTGCCAGCAGCTTGCCGGCGGAGACCCAGTACTTC
j_call: TRBJ2-7; v_call: TRBV5-4; d_call: TRBD1; clone_size: many; cdr3_aa: CASSLWTGLSYEQYF; cdr3_nt: TGTGCCAGCAGCCTTTGGACAGGGCTCTCCTACGAGCAGTACTTC
j_call: TRBJ1-3; v_call: TRBV6-1; d_call: NA; clone_size: once; cdr3_aa: CASHGQGVFGNTIYF; cdr3_nt: TGTGCCAGCCACGGGCAGGGTGTTTTTGGAAACACCATATATTTT
j_call: TRBJ2-2; v_call: TRBV11-2; d_call: TRBD1; clone_size: NA; cdr3_aa: CASSLGTGYTGELFF; cdr3_nt: TGTGCCAGCAGCCTGGGGACAGGGTACACCGGGGAGCTGTTTTTT
j_call: TRBJ1-1; v_call: TRBV29-1; d_call: NA; clone_size: NA; cdr3_aa: CSVEREAGRTEAFF; cdr3_nt: TGCAGCGTGGAGAGGGAGGCCGGGCGCACTGAAGCTTTCTTT
j_call: TRBJ2-2; v_call: TRBV2; d_call: NA; clone_size: NA; cdr3_aa: CASIPRGLNTGELFF; cdr3_nt: TGTGCCAGCATTCCAAGGGGATTGAACACCGGGGAGCTGTTTTTT
j_call: TRBJ1-4; v_call: TRBV4-2; d_call: NA; clone_size: NA; cdr3_aa: CASSSRLGEKLFF; cdr3_nt: TGTGCCAGCAGCTCAAGACTGGGGGAAAAACTGTTTTTT
j_call: TRBJ2-2; v_call: TRBV5-4; d_call: TRBD2; clone_size: NA; cdr3_aa: CASSLAGGWTGELFF; cdr3_nt: TGTGCCAGCAGCCTAGCGGGGGGTTGGACCGGGGAGCTGTTTTTT
j_call: TRBJ1-5; v_call: TRBV7-9; d_call: NA; clone_size: NA; cdr3_aa: CASSLASGVRSNQPQHF; cdr3_nt: TGTGCCAGCAGCTTAGCTTCAGGGGTCAGGTCCAATCAGCCCCAGCATTTT
j_call: TRBJ1-1; v_call: TRBV19; d_call: NA; clone_size: NA; cdr3_aa: CASLGRGRRTEAFF; cdr3_nt: TGTGCCAGTTTGGGGCGGGGGAGGAGGACTGAAGCTTTCTTT
j_call: TRBJ2-1; v_call: TRBV7-2; d_call: NA; clone_size: NA; cdr3_aa: CASSLGWGLQYEQFF; cdr3_nt: TGTGCCAGCAGCTTGGGATGGGGCTTACAATATGAGCAGTTCTTC
j_call: TRBJ1-1; v_call: TRBV4-2; d_call: NA; clone_size: NA; cdr3_aa: CASSQDRITEAFF; cdr3_nt: TGTGCCAGCAGCCAGGACCGTATCACTGAAGCTTTCTTT
j_call: TRBJ1-2; v_call: TRBV11-2; d_call: TRBD1; clone_size: NA; cdr3_aa: CASSLVDRGYGYTF; cdr3_nt: TGTGCCAGCAGCTTGGTAGACAGGGGCTATGGCTACACCTTC
j_call: TRBJ2-2; v_call: TRBV6-5; d_call: NA; clone_size: NA; cdr3_aa: CASSYSRGRNTGELFF; cdr3_nt: TGTGCCAGCAGTTACTCGAGGGGTCGGAACACCGGGGAGCTGTTTTTT
j_call: TRBJ1-2; v_call: TRBV6-5; d_call: TRBD1; clone_size: NA; cdr3_aa: CASRPRQGAGYGYTF; cdr3_nt: TGTGCCAGCAGACCCCGACAGGGGGCTGGCTATGGCTACACCTTC
j_call: TRBJ2-3; v_call: TRBV27; d_call: TRBD1; clone_size: NA; cdr3_aa: CASGGTGGGSDTQYF; cdr3_nt: TGTGCCAGCGGGGGGACAGGGGGCGGATCAGATACGCAGTATTTT
j_call: TRBJ2-5; v_call: TRBV12-5; d_call: TRBD2; clone_size: NA; cdr3_aa: CASGPGLAGEETQYF; cdr3_nt: TGTGCTAGTGGTCCGGGACTAGCGGGAGAAGAGACCCAGTACTTC
j_call: TRBJ2-7; v_call: TRBV4-1; d_call: NA; clone_size: NA; cdr3_aa: CASSQGQAVSYEQYF; cdr3_nt: TGCGCCAGCAGCCAAGGACAGGCCGTCTCCTACGAGCAGTACTTC
j_call: TRBJ1-2; v_call: TRBV7-2; d_call: NA; clone_size: NA; cdr3_aa: CASSARTGTANGYTF; cdr3_nt: TGTGCCAGCAGCGCGAGAACCGGGACGGCTAATGGCTACACCTTC
j_call: TRBJ1-4; v_call: TRBV9; d_call: NA; clone_size: NA; cdr3_aa: CASSAGSRSTNEKLFF; cdr3_nt: TGTGCCAGCAGCGCTGGCTCTCGATCAACTAATGAAAAACTGTTTTTT
j_call: TRBJ2-7; v_call: TRBV6-6; d_call: NA; clone_size: NA; cdr3_aa: CASSYQSDQYF; cdr3_nt: TGTGCCAGCAGTTACCAGAGCGATCAGTACTTC
j_call: TRBJ2-1; v_call: TRBV6-1; d_call: TRBD2; clone_size: NA; cdr3_aa: CASSDGTSGSLDEQFF; cdr3_nt: TGTGCCAGCAGTGACGGGACTAGCGGGTCTTTGGATGAGCAGTTCTTC
j_call: TRBJ2-1; v_call: TRBV2; d_call: TRBD2; clone_size: NA; cdr3_aa: CASMLAGNEQFF; cdr3_nt: TGTGCCAGCATGCTAGCGGGGAATGAGCAGTTCTTC
j_call: TRBJ1-5; v_call: TRBV11-3; d_call: NA; clone_size: NA; cdr3_aa: CASSLVPMRRGEGGNQPQHF; cdr3_nt: TGTGCCAGCAGCTTAGTTCCTATGAGAAGGGGAGAAGGTGGCAATCAGCCCCAGCATTTT
j_call: TRBJ2-7; v_call: TRBV27; d_call: NA; clone_size: NA; cdr3_aa: CATKRFSEADEQYF; cdr3_nt: TGTGCCACAAAACGGTTTTCGGAGGCAGACGAGCAGTACTTC
j_call: TRBJ1-1; v_call: TRBV5-6; d_call: NA; clone_size: NA; cdr3_aa: CASMGRGNTEAFF; cdr3_nt: TGTGCCAGCATGGGACGGGGGAACACTGAAGCTTTCTTT
j_call: TRBJ2-7; v_call: TRBV2; d_call: NA; clone_size: NA; cdr3_aa: CASSNIDWGREQYF; cdr3_nt: TGTGCCAGCTCAAACATCGACTGGGGGCGGGAGCAGTACTTC
j_call: TRBJ1-2; v_call: TRBV19; d_call: NA; clone_size: NA; cdr3_aa: CASRPRAEINYGYTF; cdr3_nt: TGTGCCAGTAGACCTCGGGCAGAAATTAACTATGGCTACACCTTC
j_call: TRBJ2-5; v_call: TRBV9; d_call: NA; clone_size: NA; cdr3_aa: CASSVGPGQETQYF; cdr3_nt: TGTGCCAGCAGCGTAGGGCCTGGCCAAGAGACCCAGTACTTC
j_call: TRBJ1-4; v_call: TRBV5-1; d_call: TRBD1; clone_size: NA; cdr3_aa: CASSPTGTGGPNEKLFF; cdr3_nt: TGCGCCAGCAGCCCTACCGGGACAGGGGGCCCTAATGAAAAACTGTTTTTT
j_call: TRBJ1-6; v_call: TRBV2; d_call: TRBD1; clone_size: once; cdr3_aa: CASSDRGNGSPLHF; cdr3_nt: TGTGCCAGCAGTGACAGGGGGAATGGTTCACCCCTCCACTTT
j_call: TRBJ1-3; v_call: TRBV9; d_call: NA; clone_size: NA; cdr3_aa: CASSQGSSGNTIYF; cdr3_nt: TGTGCCAGCAGTCAGGGGAGCTCTGGAAACACCATATATTTT
j_call: TRBJ1-4; v_call: TRBV19; d_call: TRBD1; clone_size: NA; cdr3_aa: CASSTTTGGAGYEKLFF; cdr3_nt: TGTGCCAGTAGTACTACGACAGGGGGAGCGGGATATGAAAAACTGTTTTTT
j_call: TRBJ1-5; v_call: TRBV27; d_call: NA; clone_size: NA; cdr3_aa: CASSFLSAVDQPQHF; cdr3_nt: TGTGCCAGCAGTTTCCTATCGGCGGTGGATCAGCCCCAGCATTTT
j_call: TRBJ2-2; v_call: TRBV28; d_call: NA; clone_size: NA; cdr3_aa: CASSRRTALNTGELFF; cdr3_nt: TGTGCCAGCAGTCGTCGGACAGCTTTGAACACCGGGGAGCTGTTTTTT
j_call: TRBJ2-5; v_call: TRBV7-6; d_call: TRBD2; clone_size: NA; cdr3_aa: CASSLEPSGSKETQYF; cdr3_nt: TGTGCCAGCAGCTTAGAGCCTAGCGGGAGTAAAGAGACCCAGTACTTC
j_call: TRBJ2-2; v_call: TRBV5-6; d_call: NA; clone_size: NA; cdr3_aa: CASSLLRNTGELFF; cdr3_nt: TGTGCCAGCAGCTTGCTTAGGAACACCGGGGAGCTGTTTTTT